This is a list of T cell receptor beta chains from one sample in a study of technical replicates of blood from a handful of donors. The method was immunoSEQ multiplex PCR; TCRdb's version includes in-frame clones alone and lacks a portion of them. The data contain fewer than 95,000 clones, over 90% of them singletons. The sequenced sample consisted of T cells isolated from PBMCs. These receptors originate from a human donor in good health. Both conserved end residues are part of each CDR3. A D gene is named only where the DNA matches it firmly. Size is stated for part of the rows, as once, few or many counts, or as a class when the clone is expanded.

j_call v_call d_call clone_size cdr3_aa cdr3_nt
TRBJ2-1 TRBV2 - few CASSTDSYNEQFF TGTGCCAGCAGTACAGATTCCTACAATGAGCAGTTCTTC
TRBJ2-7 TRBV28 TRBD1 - CASRAVTGAYEQYF TGTGCCAGCAGAGCTGTTACAGGGGCCTACGAGCAGTACTTC
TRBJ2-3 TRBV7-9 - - CASSLLLVSTDTQYF TGTGCCAGCAGCTTATTACTCGTTAGCACAGATACGCAGTATTTT
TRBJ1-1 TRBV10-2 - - CASSESQVYTEAFF TGCGCCAGCAGTGAGTCCCAGGTGTACACTGAAGCTTTCTTT
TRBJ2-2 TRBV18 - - CASSPRDTNTGELFF TGTGCCAGCTCACCACGGGACACCAACACCGGGGAGCTGTTTTTT
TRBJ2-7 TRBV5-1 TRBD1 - CASSLGKRTGSPHEQYF TGCGCCAGCAGCTTGGGAAAACGGACAGGGAGTCCCCACGAGCAGTACTTC
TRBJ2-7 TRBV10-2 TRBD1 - CASRGQGPEQYF TGCGCCAGCAGGGGACAGGGACCGGAGCAGTACTTC
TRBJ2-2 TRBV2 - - CASLQSNTGELFF TGTGCCAGCCTTCAGTCTAACACCGGGGAGCTGTTTTTT
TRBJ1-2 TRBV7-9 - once CASSLAVDSYGYTF TGTGCCAGCAGCTTAGCCGTGGACAGCTATGGCTACACCTTC
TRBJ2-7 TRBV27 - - CASSSRGVDEQYF TGTGCCAGCAGTTCCCGGGGTGTTGACGAGCAGTACTTC
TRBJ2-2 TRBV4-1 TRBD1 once CASSVGTGGRTGELFF TGCGCCAGCAGCGTCGGGACAGGGGGACGCACCGGGGAGCTGTTTTTT
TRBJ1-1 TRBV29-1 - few CSVVKLEAFF TGCAGCGTTGTTAAGCTTGAAGCTTTCTTT
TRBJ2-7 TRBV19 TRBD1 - CASRGRGPYEQYF TGTGCCAGTAGAGGCAGGGGGCCGTACGAGCAGTACTTC
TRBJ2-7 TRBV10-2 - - CASSEPALLGHPNYEQYF TGCGCCAGCAGTGAGCCAGCACTACTCGGACACCCGAACTACGAGCAGTACTTC
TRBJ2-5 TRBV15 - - CATSRASYQETQYF TGTGCCACCAGCAGAGCCTCGTACCAAGAGACCCAGTACTTC
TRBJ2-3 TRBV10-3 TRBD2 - CAIRGTSGGATDTQYF TGTGCCATCAGGGGGACTAGCGGGGGGGCGACAGATACGCAGTATTTT
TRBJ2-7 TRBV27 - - CASSPGSYEQYF TGTGCCAGCAGTCCAGGCTCCTACGAGCAGTACTTC
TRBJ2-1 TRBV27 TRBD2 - CASRGGGGAPFF TGTGCCAGCAGGGGCGGCGGGGGGGCCCCGTTCTTC
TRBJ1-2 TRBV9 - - CASSATGGDRSGYTF TGTGCCAGCAGCGCGACGGGGGGCGATCGATCCGGCTACACCTTC
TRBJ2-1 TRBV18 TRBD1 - CASSPLPGQGWNEQFF TGTGCCAGCTCACCCCTTCCGGGACAGGGGTGGAATGAGCAGTTCTTC
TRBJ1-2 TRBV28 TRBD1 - CASSLYNRGRAHSYTF TGTGCCAGCAGTTTATACAACAGGGGGCGCGCACACAGCTACACCTTC
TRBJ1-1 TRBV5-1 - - CASSLGHRDTEAFF TGCGCCAGCAGCTTAGGACACCGGGACACTGAAGCTTTCTTT
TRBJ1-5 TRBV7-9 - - CASSLMGQQPQHF TGTGCCAGCAGCTTAATGGGGCAACAGCCCCAGCATTTT
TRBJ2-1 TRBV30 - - CACYGIGGEQFF TGTGCCTGCTATGGGATCGGGGGTGAGCAGTTCTTC
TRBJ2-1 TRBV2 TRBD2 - CASSEVEPGLVGNEQFF TGTGCCAGCAGTGAAGTCGAACCGGGACTAGTGGGAAATGAGCAGTTCTTC
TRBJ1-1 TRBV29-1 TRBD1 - CSVRNRDRGFRVRGTEAFF TGCAGCGTAAGAAACCGGGACAGGGGGTTTCGGGTAAGGGGCACTGAAGCTTTCTTT
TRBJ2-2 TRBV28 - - CASSRFAGINTGELFF TGTGCCAGCAGTCGGTTCGCGGGAATAAACACCGGGGAGCTGTTTTTT
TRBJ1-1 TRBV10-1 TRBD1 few CASSRDRGLQAFF TGCGCCAGCAGCCGGGACAGGGGTCTCCAAGCTTTCTTT
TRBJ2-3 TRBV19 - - CASSPTGSGTDTQYF TGTGCCAGTAGTCCCACCGGGTCGGGCACAGATACGCAGTATTTT
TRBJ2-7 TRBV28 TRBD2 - CASSPPPGRVAGGYEQYF TGTGCCAGCAGTCCTCCCCCCGGAAGGGTAGCGGGAGGGTACGAGCAGTACTTC
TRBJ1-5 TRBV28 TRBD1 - CASSMMGQEEQPQHF TGTGCCAGCAGTATGATGGGACAGGAAGAACAGCCCCAGCATTTT
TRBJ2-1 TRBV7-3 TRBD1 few CASSHRTGAYNEQFF TGTGCCAGCAGCCATAGGACAGGCGCCTACAATGAGCAGTTCTTC
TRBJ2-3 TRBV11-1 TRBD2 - CASSLATRGDSDTQYF TGTGCCAGCAGCTTAGCCACGCGGGGGGACTCAGATACGCAGTATTTT
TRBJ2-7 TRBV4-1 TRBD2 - CASSQTRTSGSYEQYF TGCGCCAGCAGCCAGACAAGGACTAGCGGTTCCTACGAGCAGTACTTC
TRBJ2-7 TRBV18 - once CASSLGQPHEQYF TGTGCCAGCTCACTTGGACAGCCCCACGAGCAGTACTTC
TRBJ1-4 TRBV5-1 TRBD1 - CASSLGSGTGGRDEKLFF TGCGCCAGCAGCTTGGGGTCGGGGACAGGGGGCCGGGATGAAAAACTGTTTTTT
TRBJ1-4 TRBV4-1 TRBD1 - CASSQVWLRTGPNEKLFF TGCGCCAGCAGCCAAGTTTGGCTGAGGACAGGCCCAAATGAAAAACTGTTTTTT
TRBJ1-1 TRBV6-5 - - CASSYSAGQWTEAFF TGTGCCAGCAGTTACTCGGCCGGACAGTGGACTGAAGCTTTCTTT
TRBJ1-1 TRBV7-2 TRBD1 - CASSVWGQPNTEAFF TGTGCCAGCAGCGTTTGGGGACAGCCGAACACTGAAGCTTTCTTT
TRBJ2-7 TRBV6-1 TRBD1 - CASSGTGEKAYEQYF TGTGCCAGCAGTGGGACAGGGGAAAAAGCCTACGAGCAGTACTTC
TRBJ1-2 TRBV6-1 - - CASSYTGSYGYTF TGTGCCAGCAGCTATACAGGTAGCTATGGCTACACCTTC
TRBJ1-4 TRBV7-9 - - CASSLGVSGKEKLFF TGTGCCAGCAGCTTAGGGGTATCAGGGAAGGAAAAACTGTTTTTT
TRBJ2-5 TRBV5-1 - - CASSSHVQETQYF TGCGCCAGCAGCTCACACGTCCAAGAGACCCAGTACTTC
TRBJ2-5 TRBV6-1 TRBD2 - CASSERLAGGRGQETQYF TGTGCCAGCAGTGAACGGTTAGCGGGAGGGCGGGGACAAGAGACCCAGTACTTC
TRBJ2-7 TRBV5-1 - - CASSLAGIYEQYF TGCGCCAGCAGCTTGGCGGGTATCTACGAGCAGTACTTC
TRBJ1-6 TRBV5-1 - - CASSLERVSNSPLHF TGCGCCAGCAGCTTGGAGAGGGTTTCTAATTCACCCCTCCACTTT
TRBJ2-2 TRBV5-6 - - CASSQEGAGELFF TGTGCCAGCAGCCAAGAGGGGGCCGGGGAGCTGTTTTTT
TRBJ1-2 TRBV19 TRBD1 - CASSIRQGNYGYTF TGTGCCAGTAGTATAAGACAGGGAAACTATGGCTACACCTTC
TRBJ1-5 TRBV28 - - CASSHRSGGNQPQHF TGTGCCAGCAGTCATCGGTCGGGGGGGAATCAGCCCCAGCATTTT
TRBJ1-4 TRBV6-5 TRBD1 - CASRPPGTGSEKLFF TGTGCCAGCAGGCCCCCCGGGACAGGGAGCGAAAAACTGTTTTTT
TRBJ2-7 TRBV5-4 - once CASSSSSYEQYF TGTGCCAGCAGCTCCAGCTCCTACGAGCAGTACTTC
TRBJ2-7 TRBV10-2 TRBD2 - CASVTIAGGTYEQYF TGCGCCAGCGTAACCATAGCGGGAGGTACCTACGAGCAGTACTTC
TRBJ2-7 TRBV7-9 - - CASSPPAHYEQYF TGTGCCAGCAGCCCCCCAGCGCACTACGAGCAGTACTTC
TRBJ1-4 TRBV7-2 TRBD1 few CASSRSQGWSKLFF TGTGCCAGCAGTCGATCACAGGGGTGGTCTAAACTGTTTTTT
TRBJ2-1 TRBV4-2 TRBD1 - CASSQAGTGRGEQFF TGTGCCAGCAGCCAAGCCGGGACAGGGCGGGGTGAGCAGTTCTTC
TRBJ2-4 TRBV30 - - CAWSAENQNIQYF TGTGCCTGGAGTGCAGAAAACCAAAACATTCAGTACTTC
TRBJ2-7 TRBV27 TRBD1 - CASRAVDRASGEQYF TGTGCCAGCAGGGCCGTGGACAGGGCAAGCGGTGAGCAGTACTTC